This T cell receptor (beta chain) was captured by sequencing in a study of graft-versus-host responses after intestinal transplantation. Study-wide results and caveats: HvG clone declines early post-transplant were associated with peak circulating GvH levels.

Only a few counts were recorded for this clone. The authors seeded some 200,000 CFSE-labeled responder cells together with some 200,000 irradiated stimulator cells tagged with violet dye. Dividing CFSE-low CD3+CD4+ and CD3+CD8+ responders were isolated by sorting after the reaction. The CDR3 extends over 13 amino acids. In germline, CDR1 is MNHEY, CDR2 SMNVEV (reference sequence). J was trimmed by 6 bases and V by 4 bases; bases with no gene match: 4. Generated by immunoSEQ multiplex PCR, the TCRdb table keeps only in-frame clones and is missing some. The profile covers about 10,000 clones, with around 33% appearing a single time and more than 10% taken by the ten largest.

The sequencing here drew on alloreactive CD8+ T cells from a mixed lymphocyte reaction culture, taken before intestinal transplant. Noted subset: CFSE-low proliferating T cells sorted from approximately six-day pre-transplant mixed lymphocyte reaction (GvH or HvG direction). This sequence joins TRBV27 and TRBJ2-7; 9 bases are a match to TRBD1. The TCR originated in a human patient who received an intestinal transplant. The CDR3 protein is CASSWGTGREQYF. The CDR3 DNA reads as TGTGCCAGCAGTTGGGGGACAGGGCGCGAGCAGTACTTC.